The rows below give T cell receptor beta chains drawn from one sample of a study of cytomegalovirus exposure and HLA in healthy donors. The assay was immunoSEQ multiplex PCR, and TCRdb's table has in-frame clones only and misses some. This sample's clone table lists roughly 200,000 clones. Sequences were obtained from PBMCs. The receptor set was obtained from a man aged 25 to 45 in good health and CMV-seronegative. CDR3s include the opening cysteine and the closing phenylalanine or tryptophan. Each record gives: J gene, D gene, V gene, CDR3 length, CDR3 DNA, CDR3 protein. A D gene is named only where the DNA matches it firmly.

j_gene: TRBJ2-7; d_gene: TRBD1; v_gene: TRBV27; len: 14; CDR3nt: TGTGCCAGCACCCCGGGACAGGGGGCCTACGAGCAGTACTTC; CDR3aa: CASTPGQGAYEQYF
j_gene: TRBJ2-2; d_gene: TRBD1; v_gene: TRBV19; len: 14; CDR3nt: TGTGCCAGTAGTTTCACAGGGGTGGCCGGGGAGCTGTTTTTT; CDR3aa: CASSFTGVAGELFF
j_gene: TRBJ2-6; d_gene: TRBD1; v_gene: TRBV7-3; len: 18; CDR3nt: TGTGCCAGCAGCCCTCGGGGACAGGACCTCTCTGGGGCCAACGTCCTGACTTTC; CDR3aa: CASSPRGQDLSGANVLTF
j_gene: TRBJ2-7; d_gene: TRBD2; v_gene: TRBV5-1; len: 15; CDR3nt: TGCGCCAGCAGCCCGCCGGGACTAGCTTTCGACGAGCAGTACTTC; CDR3aa: CASSPPGLAFDEQYF
j_gene: TRBJ2-2; d_gene: TRBD1; v_gene: TRBV6-4; len: 16; CDR3nt: TGTGCCAGCAGTCCACAGGGACAGGGGAACACCGGGGAGCTGTTTTTT; CDR3aa: CASSPQGQGNTGELFF
j_gene: TRBJ2-7; d_gene: -; v_gene: TRBV5-6; len: 15; CDR3nt: TGTGCCAGCAGCCTCCTAGACAGGATACCCTACGAGCAGTACTTC; CDR3aa: CASSLLDRIPYEQYF
j_gene: TRBJ2-6; d_gene: -; v_gene: TRBV4-2; len: 17; CDR3nt: TGTGCCAGCAGCCAAGGTTCAGGGGCGGCTGGGGCCAACGTCCTGACTTTC; CDR3aa: CASSQGSGAAGANVLTF
j_gene: TRBJ1-1; d_gene: -; v_gene: TRBV5-5; len: 15; CDR3nt: TGTGCCAGCAGCTTGGGGACAGTTCGGAACACTGAAGCTTTCTTT; CDR3aa: CASSLGTVRNTEAFF
j_gene: TRBJ2-7; d_gene: TRBD2; v_gene: TRBV7-7; len: 16; CDR3nt: TGTGCCAGCAGCCCCTCGGGACTAGCGAGCTCCTACGAGCAGTACTTC; CDR3aa: CASSPSGLASSYEQYF
j_gene: TRBJ1-2; d_gene: -; v_gene: TRBV28; len: 15; CDR3nt: TGTGCCAGCAGAGTCAGTGGGGGCAATGGCTATGGCTACACCTTC; CDR3aa: CASRVSGGNGYGYTF
j_gene: TRBJ1-2; d_gene: TRBD1; v_gene: TRBV7-9; len: 14; CDR3nt: TGTGCCAGCAGCTTAGGTGACAGGGGAGGGGGCTACACCTTC; CDR3aa: CASSLGDRGGGYTF
j_gene: TRBJ1-5; d_gene: -; v_gene: TRBV2; len: 14; CDR3nt: TGTGCCAGCAGTACGGGGTCGGGTTCGGGGCCCCAGCATTTT; CDR3aa: CASSTGSGSGPQHF
j_gene: TRBJ2-1; d_gene: TRBD1; v_gene: TRBV28; len: 16; CDR3nt: TGTGCCAGCATTATCTCCGGGACAGGGGGCCACAATGAGCAGTTCTTC; CDR3aa: CASIISGTGGHNEQFF
j_gene: TRBJ1-5; d_gene: -; v_gene: TRBV10-3; len: 15; CDR3nt: TGTGCCATCAGTGATTACGACAAGGGCAATCAGCCCCAGCATTTT; CDR3aa: CAISDYDKGNQPQHF
j_gene: TRBJ1-1; d_gene: TRBD1; v_gene: TRBV10-1; len: 14; CDR3nt: TGCGCCAGCAGTCCGACAGGGGCCTCCACTGAAGCTTTCTTT; CDR3aa: CASSPTGASTEAFF
j_gene: TRBJ2-1; d_gene: TRBD1; v_gene: TRBV5-1; len: 13; CDR3nt: TGCGCCAGCAGTCCTGACAGGGTTCGTGAGCAGTTCTTC; CDR3aa: CASSPDRVREQFF
j_gene: TRBJ2-7; d_gene: TRBD2; v_gene: TRBV27; len: 14; CDR3nt: TGTGCCAGCAGTTTTAGCGGGCGTCCTTACGAGCAGTACTTC; CDR3aa: CASSFSGRPYEQYF
j_gene: TRBJ2-7; d_gene: TRBD1; v_gene: TRBV6-5; len: 13; CDR3nt: TGTGCCAGCAGGGGACAGGGTCGCTACGAGCAGTACTTC; CDR3aa: CASRGQGRYEQYF
j_gene: TRBJ2-7; d_gene: TRBD1; v_gene: TRBV19; len: 13; CDR3nt: TGTGCCAGTAGTCTACAGGGGAACTACGAGCAGTACTTC; CDR3aa: CASSLQGNYEQYF
j_gene: TRBJ1-2; d_gene: -; v_gene: TRBV6-5; len: 15; CDR3nt: TGTACGAAAGACGACCGCGGGGGGAGGGTGGAGGGCTACACCTTC; CDR3aa: CTKDDRGGRVEGYTF
j_gene: TRBJ2-5; d_gene: -; v_gene: TRBV30; len: 17; CDR3nt: TGTGCCTGGAATGGAGGGTATGAATACGTGGGCCAAGAGACCCAGTACTTC; CDR3aa: CAWNGGYEYVGQETQYF
j_gene: TRBJ2-2; d_gene: TRBD2; v_gene: TRBV7-6; len: 18; CDR3nt: TGTGCCAGCAGCCCCCGGGGTAGCGGGGGGATGAACACCGGGGAGCTGTTTTTT; CDR3aa: CASSPRGSGGMNTGELFF
j_gene: TRBJ1-2; d_gene: -; v_gene: TRBV19; len: 17; CDR3nt: TGTGCCAGTAGTATTAGCGGCCGAACGGGGGGCCCGGGCGGCTACACCTTC; CDR3aa: CASSISGRTGGPGGYTF
j_gene: TRBJ2-7; d_gene: TRBD1; v_gene: TRBV12-5; len: 15; CDR3nt: TGTGCTAGTGGTACCGGACAGGGGGAATCCTACGAGCAGTACTTC; CDR3aa: CASGTGQGESYEQYF
j_gene: TRBJ1-3; d_gene: TRBD1; v_gene: TRBV19; len: 17; CDR3nt: TGTGCCAGTAGGTGGACAGGGGTTTACTCCTCTGGAAACACCATATATTTT; CDR3aa: CASRWTGVYSSGNTIYF
j_gene: TRBJ2-5; d_gene: -; v_gene: TRBV15; len: 15; CDR3nt: TGTGCCACCAGCAGACTACAGGGTTGGGGAGAGACCCAGTACTTC; CDR3aa: CATSRLQGWGETQYF
j_gene: TRBJ2-2; d_gene: TRBD1; v_gene: TRBV28; len: 16; CDR3nt: TGCGCCAGCAGAGCTCTTAGACAGGGGAACACCGGGGAGCTGTTTTTT; CDR3aa: CASRALRQGNTGELFF
j_gene: TRBJ2-3; d_gene: TRBD1; v_gene: TRBV6-5; len: 15; CDR3nt: TGTGCCAGCGGACAGGGGCTATCCGGTGCAGATACGCAGTATTTT; CDR3aa: CASGQGLSGADTQYF
j_gene: TRBJ2-2; d_gene: -; v_gene: TRBV6-5; len: 13; CDR3nt: TGTGCCAGCAGCAGCGAGATCACCGGGGAGCTGTTTTTT; CDR3aa: CASSSEITGELFF